Listed here are 25 T cell receptor beta chains from one sample, sequenced in a study of T cells in Graves' hyperthyroidism and ophthalmopathy. Using RNA transcripts as the source, TCR beta CDR3 regions were amplified. HTBI primers were employed in a first-round RT-PCR of the TCR CDR3. TCRdb processed the multiplex PCR reads anew with MiXCR; each CDR3 protein has one entry. The table has 600,000 to 700,000 distinct CDR3 sequences, about 45% seen once; the top ten hold less than 9%. The sample taken for sequencing was peripheral blood or thyroid tissue (not recorded which). Source of these receptors: an adult man with Graves' disease, either hyperthyroidism or ophthalmopathy (not recorded which).

There are a few counts of this clonotype. The V and J genes are TRBV10-3 and TRBJ1-1, with 7 bases matching TRBD1. This CDR3 is built from 16 residues. The ends lost 3 bases at V and 1 base at J; junction bases unmatched: 8. The germline V gene encodes CDR1 ENHRY and CDR2 SYGVKD. The CDR3 here is CAISDFTGDPNTEAFF. In DNA form, the CDR3 reads TGTGCCATCAGTGACTTCACAGGGGATCCGAACACTGAAGCTTTCTTT.

This clonotype was observed a few times. The chain combines TRBV12-3 or TRBV12-4 with TRBJ1-2; D unresolved. There are 12 residues in the CDR3. Trimming left V 2 bases short and J 10 bases short, with 11 bases between. The CDR3: CASSLIGSLYTF. As DNA, the CDR3 is TGTGCCAGCAGTTTAATAGGCTCACTCTACACCTTC.

This clonotype was seen a few times. This sequence joins TRBV14 and TRBJ1-2; TRBD1 agrees at 7 bases. This CDR3 region has 15 residues. Per germline, CDR1 SGHDN and CDR2 FVKESK. The trim removed 1 base at V and 3 bases at J, leaving 5 bases unmatched. In nucleotides, the CDR3 is TGTGCCAGCAGCCAAGGAACAGGGGTAGACTATGGCTACACCTTC. Amino acids: CASSQGTGVDYGYTF.

Only a few counts were recorded for this clonotype. The rearrangement joins TRBV7-9 to TRBJ1-1; a possible D gene is TRBD1 (5 bases). Looked up from germline, CDR1 is SEHNR and CDR2 is FQNEAQ (reference sequence). V was pared by 2 bases and J by 11 bases, with 9 bases between. The CDR3 consists of 11 residues. The CDR3 sequence: CASSLLAGAFF. The CDR3 nucleotides are TGTGCCAGCAGCTTATTGGCAGGGGCTTTCTTT.

This clonotype came up once. The gene calls are TRBV2 and TRBJ1-1, with TRBD1 matching over 10 bases. J was trimmed by 4 bases and V by 8 bases; bases with no gene match: 4. The CDR3 runs 13 residues. The germline gives CDR1 SNHLY, CDR2 FYNNEI. Here the CDR3 reads CASGTGDLTEAFF. CDR3 in DNA: TGTGCCAGCGGGACAGGGGATCTCACTGAAGCTTTCTTT. Supplemented by reference TRBV2 and TRBJ1-1, the full variable domain reads EPEVTQTPSHQVTQMGQEVILRCVPISNHLYFYWYRQILGQKVEFLVSFYNNEISEKSEIFDDQFSVERPDGSNFTLKIRSTKLEDSAMYFCASGTGDLTEAFFGQGTRLTVV.

Details on this clonotype: With a much larger clone just one base away, this may be a read error. Written as DNA, the CDR3 is TGCAGCGTTGAAGGTGGACTGGTGAACACTGAAGCTTTCTTT. As protein: CSVEGGLVNTEAFF. The genes are TRBV29-1 and TRBJ1-1; D unclear. From germline, CDR1 is SQVTM and CDR2 ANQGSEA. The CDR3 spans 14 residues. Trimming removed 1 base from V and 0 bases from J, with 9 bases in between.

The chain uses TRBV7-2 and TRBJ1-1; D may be TRBD1 (6 bases). The CDR3 totals 15 residues. V gave up 3 bases and J gave up 0 bases, with 11 bases separating them. Germline V gene sequence: CDR1 SGHTA, CDR2 FQGNSA. This CDR3 is CASSFRTDVNTEAFF. The CDR3 DNA reads as TGTGCCAGCAGCTTCCGGACAGACGTGAACACTGAAGCTTTCTTT.

The chain links TRBV6-5 to TRBJ1-2, with 7 positions matching TRBD1. Germline CDR1 MNHEY, CDR2 SVGAGI. This CDR3 contains 14 residues. V lost 0 bases to trimming and J lost 6 bases; unmatched junction nucleotides: 4. The CDR3, as DNA: TGTGCCAGCAGTTACTCGACAGGGTCCCATGGCTACACCTTC. Amino acid sequence: CASSYSTGSHGYTF.

As for this clonotype: A read error may produce the germline difference seen at one junction end. This rearrangement joins TRBV7-8 to TRBJ1-1, with D perhaps matching TRBD1 (5 bases). The CDR3 runs 13 residues. Looked up from germline, CDR1 is SGHVS and CDR2 is FQNEAQ. Written as DNA, the CDR3 is TGTGCCAGCAGTTTCGGGGGGAACGCTGAAGCTTTCTTT. It yields the protein CASSFGGNAEAFF. Complete variable domain (other parts from reference TRBV7-8 and TRBJ1-1): GAGVSQSPRYKVAKRGQDVALRCDPISGHVSLFWYQQALGQGPEFLTYFQNEAQLDKSGLPSDRFFAERPEGSVSTLKIQRTQQEDSAVYLCASSFGGNAEAFFGQGTRLTVV.

The genes are TRBV19 and TRBJ1-5; possibly TRBD1 for D (6 bases). Germline V gives CDR1 LNHDA, CDR2 SQIVND (reference sequence). The CDR3 runs to 14 residues. V was clipped by 4 bases and J by 7 bases, with 14 bases between them. The CDR3 reads CASSTRGVVQPQHF. DNA of the CDR3: TGTGCCAGTAGTACCAGGGGCGTTGTACAGCCCCAGCATTTT. The full variable domain, with the rest looked up from reference TRBV19 and TRBJ1-5, is DGGITQSPKYLFRKEGQNVTLSCEQNLNHDAMYWYRQDPGQGLRLIYYSQIVNDFQKGDIAEGYSVSREKKESFPLTVTSAQKNPTAFYLCASSTRGVVQPQHFGDGTRLSIL.

About this clonotype: No conserved phenylalanine or tryptophan is present at the end of the CDR3, so a read error is the likely explanation. It is unclear where the CDR3 begins or ends on the DNA, so no DNA is shown, and the CDR3 is as TCRdb lists it. The chain has TRBV15 and TRBJ1-1; the DNA was not compared with TRBD1, the D call given in the table. CDR1 LNHNV and CDR2 YYDKDF come from the germline V gene (reference sequence). The CDR3 spans 9 residues, counting both ends. This chain's CDR3 is CATSRDRGP.

Concerning this clonotype: A single base separates this from a much larger clone, so it may be a read error. The chain combines TRBV20-1 with TRBJ2-7, with D hard to call. The germline V gene encodes CDR1 DFQATT and CDR2 SNEGSKA (reference sequence). The length of the CDR3 is 10 residues. Trimming took off 3 bases at V and 6 bases at J, with 6 bases between the two ends. The CDR3 DNA reads TGCAGTGCTAGCCTGGGCGAGCAGTACTTC. Residues: CSASLGEQYF.

This clonotype was recorded a few times. This chain uses TRBV12-3 or TRBV12-4 with TRBJ1-2; TRBD1 might be the D (5 bases). This CDR3 has 12 amino acids. V was shortened by 5 bases and J by 6 bases, with 10 bases between the two germline ends. The CDR3 region has the DNA TGTGCCAGCAGTCTAAAGGGGCATGGCTACACCTTC. Amino acids: CASSLKGHGYTF.

The rearrangement links TRBV29-1 to TRBJ1-3, with a weak D call TRBD1 (6 bases). Germline-derived CDR1 and CDR2 are SQVTM and ANQGSEA. Trimming left V 2 bases short and J 8 bases short, with 19 bases between. CDR3 length equals 15 residues. This CDR3 reads CSVEHQGKYGYTIYF. The CDR3 DNA reads as TGCAGCGTTGAACATCAGGGGAAGTATGGCTACACCATATATTTT.

Regarding this clonotype: This may be a read error, as it is one base from a much larger clone. CDR3 region: CSIVRVTYGYTF. In DNA form, the CDR3 reads TGCAGCATTGTTCGGGTAACCTATGGCTACACCTTC. The V gene is TRBV29-1, the J gene TRBJ1-2; D gene unclear. This CDR3 is built from 12 residues. The V gene lost 8 bases and the J gene lost 4 bases, with 14 bases spanning the gap. Germline V gene sequence: CDR1 SQVTM, CDR2 ANQGSEA.

The J gene is TRBJ1-6, the V gene TRBV15, with 9 bases aligning to TRBD1. Losses at the gene ends were 1 base for V and 6 bases for J; bases not matched to a gene: 7. Germline CDR1 and CDR2: LNHNV and YYDKDF (reference sequence). The CDR3 has 17 residues. The CDR3, as DNA: TGTGCCACCAGCAGAGGCAGGACAGGGGTTTCTAATTCACCCCTCCACTTT. Residues: CATSRGRTGVSNSPLHF.

The gene calls are TRBV10-3 and TRBJ1-5; 7 bases line up with TRBD1. This CDR3 has 14 amino acids. CDR1 ENHRY and CDR2 SYGVKD come from the germline V gene. The trim removed 11 bases at V and 2 bases at J, leaving 9 bases unmatched. The CDR3 here is CAWSKGQGNQPQHF. DNA of the CDR3: TGTGCCTGGAGTAAAGGACAGGGCAATCAGCCCCAGCATTTT.

This rearrangement joins TRBV19 to TRBJ2-7; D gene ambiguous. This CDR3 contains 14 residues. The germline V gene encodes CDR1 LNHDA and CDR2 SQIVND (reference sequence). Trimming shortened V by 5 bases and J by 5 bases, and 16 bases separated the two germline ends. CDR3 sequence (DNA): TGTGCCAGTAGTTCGGTCGGCTCGTCGGACGAGCAGTACTTC. It yields the protein CASSSVGSSDEQYF.

V gene TRBV7-3 combines with J gene TRBJ2-7; D gene ambiguous. Germline assignment: CDR1 SGHTA and CDR2 FQGTGA. Trimming left V 5 bases short and J 6 bases short, with 11 bases between. This CDR3 is built from 12 residues. Written as DNA, the CDR3 is TGTGCCAGCAGCCAGATAATTAGCGAGCAGTACTTC. This translates into CASSQIISEQYF. The full variable domain, completed using reference TRBV7-3 and TRBJ2-7, is GAGVSQTPSNKVTEKGKYVELRCDPISGHTALYWYRQSLGQGPEFLIYFQGTGAADDSGLPNDRFFAVRPEGSVSTLKIQRTERGDSAVYLCASSQIISEQYFGPGTRLTVT.

The rearrangement links TRBV7-6 to TRBJ1-1; tentatively, D is TRBD1 (6 bases). Germline CDR1 SGHVS, CDR2 FNYEAQ. Trimming removed 5 bases at V and 4 bases at J, with 17 bases between. The CDR3 loop spans 15 amino acids. In DNA form, the CDR3 reads TGTGCCAGCAGCCCAAGACGGGGGCCAGTCACTGAAGCTTTCTTT. It encodes CASSPRRGPVTEAFF.

The chain combines TRBV29-1 with TRBJ1-2; D gene ambiguous. Trimming removed 8 bases from V and 2 bases from J, with 12 bases in between. From germline, CDR1 is SQVTM and CDR2 ANQGSEA. The CDR3 is 12 amino acids. In DNA, the CDR3 is TGCAGCAGCCTGGCCGGAAACTATGGCTACACCTTC. Its translation: CSSLAGNYGYTF.

This clonotype was counted ten times or more. The chain uses TRBV7-8 and TRBJ1-5; a weak D match, TRBD1 (5 bases). The V gene's germline CDR1 is SGHVS and CDR2 FQNEAQ. This CDR3 comprises 14 residues. Trimming removed 5 bases from V and 5 bases from J, with 13 bases in between. The chain's CDR3 is CASSSGPQDQPQHF. For the CDR3, the DNA is TGTGCCAGCAGCAGCGGTCCACAGGATCAGCCCCAGCATTTT.

In its sample, this clonotype was seen many times. The genes are TRBV7-8 and TRBJ1-5; D ambiguous. The CDR3 is 14 amino acids. V gave up 1 base and J gave up 1 base, with 5 bases separating them. Per the germline V gene, CDR1 is SGHVS and CDR2 is FQNEAQ. This chain's CDR3 is CASSLVNSNQPQHF. CDR3 sequence (DNA): TGTGCCAGCAGCTTAGTGAACAGCAATCAGCCCCAGCATTTT.

In its sample, this clonotype was seen a few times. The J gene is TRBJ1-2, the V gene TRBV7-8; D ambiguous. Trimming cost V 5 bases and J 7 bases, with 11 bases left between them. The germline V gene has CDR1 SGHVS and CDR2 FQNEAQ. The CDR3 consists of 12 residues. The CDR3: CASSKSAGGYTF. CDR3 DNA: TGTGCCAGCAGCAAATCCGCGGGTGGCTACACCTTC.

This clonotype has more than one count but fewer than ten. V usage is TRBV20-1 and J usage is TRBJ2-5; 9 nucleotides agree with TRBD1. CDR1 DFQATT and CDR2 SNEGSKA come from the germline V gene (reference sequence). V shed 4 bases and J 5 bases; nucleotides not matched to a gene: 11. The CDR3 runs to 15 residues. The CDR3 is CSATSGTGTDETQYF. DNA for the CDR3: TGCAGTGCTACTTCCGGGACAGGGACCGATGAGACCCAGTACTTC.